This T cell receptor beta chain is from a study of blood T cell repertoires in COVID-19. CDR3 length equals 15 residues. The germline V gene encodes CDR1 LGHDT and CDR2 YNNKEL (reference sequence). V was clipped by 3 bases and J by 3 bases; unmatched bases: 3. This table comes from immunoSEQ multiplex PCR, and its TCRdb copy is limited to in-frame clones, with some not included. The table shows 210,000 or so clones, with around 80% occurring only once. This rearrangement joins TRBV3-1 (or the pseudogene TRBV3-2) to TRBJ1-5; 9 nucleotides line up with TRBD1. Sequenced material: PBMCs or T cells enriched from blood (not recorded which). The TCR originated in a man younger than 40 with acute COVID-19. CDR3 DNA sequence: TGTGCCAGCAGCCAGGACAGGGGACCCAATCAGCCCCAGCATTTT. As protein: CASSQDRGPNQPQHF.